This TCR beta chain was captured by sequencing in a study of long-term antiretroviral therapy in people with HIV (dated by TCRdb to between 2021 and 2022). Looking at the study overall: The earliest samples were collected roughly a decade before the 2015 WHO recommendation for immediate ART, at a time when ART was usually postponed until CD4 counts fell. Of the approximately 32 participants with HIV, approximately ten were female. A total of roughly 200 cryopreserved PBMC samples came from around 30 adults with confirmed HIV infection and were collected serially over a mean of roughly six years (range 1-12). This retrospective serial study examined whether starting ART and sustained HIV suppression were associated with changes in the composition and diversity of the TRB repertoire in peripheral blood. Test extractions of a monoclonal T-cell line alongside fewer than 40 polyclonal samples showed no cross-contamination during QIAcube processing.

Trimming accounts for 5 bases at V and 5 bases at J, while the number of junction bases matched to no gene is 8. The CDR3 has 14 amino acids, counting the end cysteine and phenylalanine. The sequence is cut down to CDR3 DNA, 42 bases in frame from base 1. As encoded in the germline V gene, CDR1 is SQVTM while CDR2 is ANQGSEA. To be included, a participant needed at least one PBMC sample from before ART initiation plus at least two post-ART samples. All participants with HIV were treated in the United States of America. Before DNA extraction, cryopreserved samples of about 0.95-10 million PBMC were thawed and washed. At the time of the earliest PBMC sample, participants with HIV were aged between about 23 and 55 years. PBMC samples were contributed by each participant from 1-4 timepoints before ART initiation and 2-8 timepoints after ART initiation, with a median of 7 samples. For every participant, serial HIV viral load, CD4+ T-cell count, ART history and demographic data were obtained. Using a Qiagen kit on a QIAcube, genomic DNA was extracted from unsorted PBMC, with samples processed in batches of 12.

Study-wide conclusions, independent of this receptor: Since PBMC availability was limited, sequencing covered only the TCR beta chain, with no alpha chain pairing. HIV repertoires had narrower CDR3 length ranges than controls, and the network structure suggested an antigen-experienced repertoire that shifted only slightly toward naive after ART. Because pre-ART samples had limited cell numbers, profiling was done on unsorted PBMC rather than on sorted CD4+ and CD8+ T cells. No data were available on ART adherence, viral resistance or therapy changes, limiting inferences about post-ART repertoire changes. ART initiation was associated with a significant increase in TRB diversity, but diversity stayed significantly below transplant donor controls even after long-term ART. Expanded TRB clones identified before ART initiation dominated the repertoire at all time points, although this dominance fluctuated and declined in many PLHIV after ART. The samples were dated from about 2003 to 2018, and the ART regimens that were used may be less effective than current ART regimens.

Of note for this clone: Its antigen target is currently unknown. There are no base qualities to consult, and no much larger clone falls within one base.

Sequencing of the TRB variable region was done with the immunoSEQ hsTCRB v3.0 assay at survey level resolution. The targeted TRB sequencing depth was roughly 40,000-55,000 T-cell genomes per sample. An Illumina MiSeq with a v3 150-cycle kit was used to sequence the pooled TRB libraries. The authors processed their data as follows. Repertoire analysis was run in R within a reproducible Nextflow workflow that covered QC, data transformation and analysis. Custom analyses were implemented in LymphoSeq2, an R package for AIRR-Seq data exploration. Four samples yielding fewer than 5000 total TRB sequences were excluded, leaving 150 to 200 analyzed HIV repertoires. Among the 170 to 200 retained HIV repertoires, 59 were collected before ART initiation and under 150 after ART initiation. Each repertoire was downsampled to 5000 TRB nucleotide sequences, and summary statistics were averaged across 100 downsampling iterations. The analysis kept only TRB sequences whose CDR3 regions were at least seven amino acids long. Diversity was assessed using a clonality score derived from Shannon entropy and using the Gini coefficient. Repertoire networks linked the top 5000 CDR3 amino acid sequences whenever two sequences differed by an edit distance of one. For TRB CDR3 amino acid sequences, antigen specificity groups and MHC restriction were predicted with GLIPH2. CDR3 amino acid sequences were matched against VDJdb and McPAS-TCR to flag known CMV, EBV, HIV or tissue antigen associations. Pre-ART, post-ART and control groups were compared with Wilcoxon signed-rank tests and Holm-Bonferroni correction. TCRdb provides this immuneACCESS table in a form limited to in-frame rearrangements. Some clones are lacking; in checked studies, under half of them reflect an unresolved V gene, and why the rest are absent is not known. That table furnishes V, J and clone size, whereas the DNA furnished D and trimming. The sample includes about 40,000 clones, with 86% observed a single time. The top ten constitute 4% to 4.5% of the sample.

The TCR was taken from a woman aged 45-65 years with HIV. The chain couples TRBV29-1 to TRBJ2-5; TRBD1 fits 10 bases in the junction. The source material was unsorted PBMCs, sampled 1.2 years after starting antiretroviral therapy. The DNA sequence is TGCAGCGTTCCCGGGACAGGGGTCGTGGAGACCCAGTACTTC. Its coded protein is CSVPGTGVVETQYF.